These 16 T cell receptor beta chains were all obtained from the same sample, sequenced in a study of shared clonotypes between healthy human individuals. This table comes from immunoSEQ multiplex PCR, and its TCRdb copy is limited to in-frame clones, with some not included. Of about 110,000 clones in the sample, around 71% were seen once. The sample consisted of memory CD8+ T cells sorted from blood. Specified subset: CD45RO+ cells pooled with CCR7-negative TemRA cells. The receptors derive from a woman aged 25-40 years in good health.

This chain joins TRBV5-1 and TRBJ2-2; D unresolved. With 4 bases removed from V and 5 bases from J, the gap between germline ends came to 15 bases. This CDR3 region has 15 residues. CDR1 and CDR2 (germline): SGHRS, YFSETQ. The CDR3 spells CASSLMTVGTGELFF. DNA of the CDR3: TGCGCCAGCAGCCTGATGACGGTCGGGACCGGGGAGCTGTTTTTT.

The chain recombines TRBV6-4 with TRBJ2-3; no clear D. This CDR3 comprises 13 residues. The germline V and J ends were trimmed by 2 bases and 5 bases, with 8 bases remaining between them. From germline, CDR1 is MRHNA and CDR2 SNTAGT. This CDR3 is CASSDADRDTQYF. The CDR3 DNA follows: TGTGCCAGCAGTGACGCTGATAGAGATACGCAGTATTTT.

This clone showed up just a few times. V gene TRBV19 combines with J gene TRBJ2-1; TRBD1 agrees at 7 bases. J lost 8 bases, V lost 10 bases, and 11 bases had no gene match. Looked up from germline, CDR1 is LNHDA and CDR2 is SQIVND (reference sequence). The CDR3 length is 13 residues. The CDR3 nucleotides are TGTGCCATAGGACCAGGGGGAACTCATGAGCAGTTCTTC. Its protein product is CAIGPGGTHEQFF.

This clone was observed a handful of times. V and J are TRBV6-1 and TRBJ1-3; D not certain. V shed 1 base and J shed 0 bases, with 10 bases lying between them. The CDR3 extends over 16 amino acids. Germline CDR1 MNHNS, CDR2 SASEGT. The CDR3 bases are TGTGCCAGCAGTGAAGAACCGACATTCTCTGGAAACACCATATATTTT. Its protein is CASSEEPTFSGNTIYF.

This chain uses TRBV11-2 with TRBJ2-3, with 8 bases aligning to TRBD2. CDR3 size: 15 residues. Germline V gene sequence: CDR1 SGHAT, CDR2 FQNNGV. V shed 5 bases, J shed 2 bases, and the junction held 6 bases outside the gene matches. CDR3 residues: CASSITSGTTDTQYF. CDR3 in DNA: TGTGCCAGCAGCATAACTAGCGGCACCACAGATACGCAGTATTTT.

The rearrangement joins TRBV28 to TRBJ1-5; 8 bases are shared with TRBD1. The CDR3 covers 15 residues. Germline trimming cut 3 bases from V and 6 bases from J; bases unmatched to any gene: 7. CDR1 and CDR2 (germline): MDHEN, SYDVKM. CDR3 residues: CASSFGRGPFQPQHF. The CDR3 DNA is TGTGCCAGCAGTTTTGGCAGGGGGCCGTTTCAGCCCCAGCATTTT.

This clone came up a few times. The chain carries TRBV25-1 and TRBJ2-1; no definite D call. The CDR3 length is 15 residues. The germline CDR1 and CDR2 sequences are MGHDK and SYGVNS. V shed 7 bases and J shed 4 bases, with 17 bases lying between them. Here the CDR3 DNA reads TGTGCCAGCACAGCCAGCGACGGATCTTACAATGAGCAGTTCTTC. Amino acids: CASTASDGSYNEQFF.

This clone was detected only a few times. The genes are TRBV11-2 and TRBJ2-2, with a tentative D call TRBD2 (6 bases). V was clipped by 3 bases and J by 5 bases, with 13 bases between them. The CDR3 loop spans 15 amino acids. Germline V gene data show CDR1 as SGHAT and CDR2 as FQNNGV. Here the CDR3 DNA reads TGTGCCAGCAGCTTTTGGGATGGGAGGACCGGGGAGCTGTTTTTT. This codes for CASSFWDGRTGELFF. The full variable domain, in which reference TRBV11-2 and TRBJ2-2 provide the parts outside the CDR3, is EAGVAQSPRYKIIEKRQSVAFWCNPISGHATLYWYQQILGQGPKLLIQFQNNGVVDDSQLPKDRFSAERLKGVDSTLKIQPAKLEDSAVYLCASSFWDGRTGELFFGEGSRLTVL.

The chain recombines TRBV19 with TRBJ2-7, with D maybe TRBD2 (5 bases). CDR1 and CDR2 from the germline V gene are LNHDA and SQIVND (reference sequence). Trimming removed 9 bases at V and 2 bases at J, with 14 bases between. The CDR3 runs to 13 residues. CDR3 region: CASADWAAYEQYF. The DNA for the CDR3 is TGTGCCAGCGCGGACTGGGCTGCCTACGAGCAGTACTTC.

The gene calls are TRBV28 and TRBJ2-2, with 7 bases identical to TRBD2. The V and J ends lost 3 bases and 4 bases, in that order; junction bases with no gene match: 8. The CDR3 consists of 16 residues. Germline V gene lookup returns CDR1 MDHEN and CDR2 SYDVKM. The CDR3 nucleotides are TGTGCCAGCAGTTTTAGGGACTACAGAGGCACCGGGGAGCTGTTTTTT. Its translation is CASSFRDYRGTGELFF.

This clone was seen many times. The gene calls are TRBV29-1 and TRBJ2-1; 8 nucleotides line up with TRBD2. This CDR3 spans 12 amino acids. Germline V gene lookup returns CDR1 SQVTM and CDR2 ANQGSEA. V was clipped by 6 bases and J by 7 bases; unmatched bases: 5. This CDR3 reads CSVVLAGNEQFF. DNA for the CDR3: TGCAGCGTGGTGCTAGCGGGTAATGAGCAGTTCTTC.

The gene calls are TRBV4-2 and TRBJ2-7, with 7 bases lining up with TRBD2. Germline V lookup: CDR1 LGHNA, CDR2 YNFKEQ. This CDR3 spans 13 amino acids. The ends lost 5 bases at V and 0 bases at J; junction bases unmatched: 1. CDR3 nucleotide sequence: TGTGCCAGCAGCTCGGGGGGCTCCTACGAGCAGTACTTC. It codes for CASSSGGSYEQYF.

The chain is built from TRBV25-1 and TRBJ2-7; the match to TRBD2 covers 8 bases. J gave up 6 bases and V 2 bases, and 9 bases lay outside the gene matches. Germline-derived CDR1 and CDR2 are MGHDK and SYGVNS. The CDR3 consists of 15 residues. The CDR3 region is CASSEPAGVEIEQYF. CDR3 bases: TGTGCCAGCAGTGAACCAGCGGGAGTTGAGATCGAGCAGTACTTC.

Many counts were recorded for this clone. The chain has TRBV11-2 and TRBJ2-4; perhaps D is TRBD1 or TRBD2 (6 bases each). The CDR3 is 17 residues long. Trimming stripped 5 bases from V and 6 bases from J, with 23 bases between. Per the germline V gene, CDR1 is SGHAT and CDR2 is FQNNGV. CDR3 DNA sequence: TGTGCCAGCAGCCCCATCGCCTCTACAGGGAGGAGAAACATTCAGTACTTC. As protein: CASSPIASTGRRNIQYF.

The rearrangement links TRBV9 to TRBJ2-3, with a tentative D call TRBD2 (6 bases). Trimming shortened V by 0 bases and J by 3 bases, and 14 bases separated the two germline ends. The germline V gene has CDR1 SGDLS and CDR2 YYNGEE. There are 16 residues in the CDR3. CDR3 in DNA: TGTGCCAGCAGCGTAGGGGACTTCAGCAGAACAGATACGCAGTATTTT. Protein sequence: CASSVGDFSRTDTQYF. Full variable domain (outside the CDR3, taken from reference TRBV9 and TRBJ2-3): DSGVTQTPKHLITATGQRVTLRCSPRSGDLSVYWYQQSLDQGLQFLIQYYNGEERAKGNILERFSAQQFPDLHSELNLSSLELGDSALYFCASSVGDFSRTDTQYFGPGTRLTVL.

The V and J genes are TRBV5-5 and TRBJ2-7; 8 nucleotides align to TRBD1. The germline V gene has CDR1 SGHKS and CDR2 YYEKEE (reference sequence). The CDR3 sequence is 16 residues long. V shed 0 bases and J 0 bases; nucleotides not matched to a gene: 5. The CDR3 reads CASSLGTGGLSYEQYF. The CDR3 DNA reads TGTGCCAGCAGCTTGGGAACAGGGGGGCTCTCCTACGAGCAGTACTTC.